Listed here is a single T cell receptor (beta chain). The CDR3 spans 14 residues. V gave up 8 bases and J gave up 2 bases, with 15 bases separating them. CDR1 and CDR2 (germline): SNHLY, FYNNEI. The record originates from a study of blood T cell repertoires in COVID-19. Study-wide context: COVID-19 samples, acute and convalescent, were from the United States, Italy and Spain.

In the study's own analysis: Reference gene primer amplification gave estimated nucleated cell counts. Clones were sequenced by immunoSEQ multiplex PCR, and TCRdb holds only the in-frame ones, with some missing. V, J and clone size are taken as reported in that table, and D and trimming were inferred from the DNA itself. The data contain 100,000 to 120,000 clones, about 85% of them singletons. J is TRBJ2-5 and V is TRBV2; a weak D match, TRBD2 (5 bases). This clonotype was obtained from a human donor in a cohort sampled during active COVID-19. The sample was peripheral blood. CDR3: CASGGGLRQETQYF. CDR3 DNA: TGTGCCAGCGGAGGCGGATTACGACAAGAGACCCAGTACTTC.